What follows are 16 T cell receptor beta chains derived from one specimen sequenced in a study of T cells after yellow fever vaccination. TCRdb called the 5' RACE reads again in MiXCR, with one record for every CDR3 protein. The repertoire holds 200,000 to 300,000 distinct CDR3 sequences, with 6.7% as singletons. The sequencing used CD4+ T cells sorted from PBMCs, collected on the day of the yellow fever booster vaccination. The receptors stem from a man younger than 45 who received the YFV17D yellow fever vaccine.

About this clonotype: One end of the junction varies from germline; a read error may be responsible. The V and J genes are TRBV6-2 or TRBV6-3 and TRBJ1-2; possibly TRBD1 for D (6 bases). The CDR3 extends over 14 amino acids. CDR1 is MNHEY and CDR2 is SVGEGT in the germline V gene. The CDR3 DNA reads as TGTGTCAGCAGGCCCGGGACAAGCTGGTCTGGCTACACCTTC. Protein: CVSRPGTSWSGYTF.

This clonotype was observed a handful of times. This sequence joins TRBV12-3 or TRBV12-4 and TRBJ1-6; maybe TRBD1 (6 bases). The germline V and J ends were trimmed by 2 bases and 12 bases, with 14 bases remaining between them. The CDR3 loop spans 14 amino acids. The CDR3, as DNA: TGTGCCAGCAGTTTAAAAGGGGGACTTCTACCCCTCCACTTT. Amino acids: CASSLKGGLLPLHF.

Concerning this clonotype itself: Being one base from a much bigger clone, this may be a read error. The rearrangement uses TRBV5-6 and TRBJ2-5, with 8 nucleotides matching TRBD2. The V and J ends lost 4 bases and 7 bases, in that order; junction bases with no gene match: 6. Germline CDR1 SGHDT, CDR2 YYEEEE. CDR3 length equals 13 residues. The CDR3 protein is CASSGRAGVTQYF. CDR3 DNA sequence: TGTGCCAGCAGCGGGAGAGCGGGGGTGACCCAGTACTTC.

This CDR3 reads CSVEGSGRALWYEQFF. The DNA for the CDR3 is TGCAGCGTTGAAGGTAGCGGGAGGGCCTTATGGTATGAGCAGTTCTTC. This chain links TRBV29-1 with TRBJ2-1; 11 bases match TRBD2. This CDR3 has 16 amino acids. CDR1 and CDR2 from the germline V gene are SQVTM and ANQGSEA. The J segment lost 8 bases and the V segment lost 1 base, leaving 10 bases of the junction unmatched.

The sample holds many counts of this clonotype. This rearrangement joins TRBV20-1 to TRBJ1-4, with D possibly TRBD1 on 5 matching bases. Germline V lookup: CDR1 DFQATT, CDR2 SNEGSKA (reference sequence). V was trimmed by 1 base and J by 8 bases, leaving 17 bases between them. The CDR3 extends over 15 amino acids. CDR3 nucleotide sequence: TGCAGTGCTAGAGGCGCCGTGGGGGATCCAGAAAAACTGTTTTTT. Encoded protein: CSARGAVGDPEKLFF.

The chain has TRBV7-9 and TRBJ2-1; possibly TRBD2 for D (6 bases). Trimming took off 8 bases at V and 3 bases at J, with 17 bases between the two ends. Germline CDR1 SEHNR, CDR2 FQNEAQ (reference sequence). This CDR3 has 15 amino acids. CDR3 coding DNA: TGTGCCAGCGCCAGATCGCGGGAAGGCTACAATGAGCAGTTCTTC. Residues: CASARSREGYNEQFF.

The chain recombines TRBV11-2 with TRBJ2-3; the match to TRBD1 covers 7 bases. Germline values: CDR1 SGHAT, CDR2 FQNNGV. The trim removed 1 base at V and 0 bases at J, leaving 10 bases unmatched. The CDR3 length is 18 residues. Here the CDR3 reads CASSLGDRFSASTDTQYF. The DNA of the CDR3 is TGTGCCAGCAGCTTAGGGGACAGATTTTCCGCTAGCACAGATACGCAGTATTTT. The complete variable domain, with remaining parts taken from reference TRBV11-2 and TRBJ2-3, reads EAGVAQSPRYKIIEKRQSVAFWCNPISGHATLYWYQQILGQGPKLLIQFQNNGVVDDSQLPKDRFSAERLKGVDSTLKIQPAKLEDSAVYLCASSLGDRFSASTDTQYFGPGTRLTVL.

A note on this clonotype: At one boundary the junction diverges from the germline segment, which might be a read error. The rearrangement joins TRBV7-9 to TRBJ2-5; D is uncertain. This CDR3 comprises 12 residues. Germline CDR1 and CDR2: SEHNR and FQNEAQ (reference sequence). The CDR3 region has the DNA TGTGCCACCAGCTTCAGCGATGGGACCCAGTACTTC. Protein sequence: CATSFSDGTQYF.

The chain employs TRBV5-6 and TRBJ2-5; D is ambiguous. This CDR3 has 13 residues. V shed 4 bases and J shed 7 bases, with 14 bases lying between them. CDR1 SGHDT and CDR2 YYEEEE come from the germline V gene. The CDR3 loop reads CASSRQEVWTQYF. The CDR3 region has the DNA TGTGCCAGCAGCCGGCAGGAAGTCTGGACCCAGTACTTC.

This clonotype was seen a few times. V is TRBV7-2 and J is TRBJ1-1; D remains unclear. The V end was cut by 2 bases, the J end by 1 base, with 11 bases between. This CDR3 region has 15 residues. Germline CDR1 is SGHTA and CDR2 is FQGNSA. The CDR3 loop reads CASSLRRESNTEAFF. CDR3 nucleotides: TGTGCCAGCAGCTTACGGAGGGAGTCGAACACTGAAGCTTTCTTT.

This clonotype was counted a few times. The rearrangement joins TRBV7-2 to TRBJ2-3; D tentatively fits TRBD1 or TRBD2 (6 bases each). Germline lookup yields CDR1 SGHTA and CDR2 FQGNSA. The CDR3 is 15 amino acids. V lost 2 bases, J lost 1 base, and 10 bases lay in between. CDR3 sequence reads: CASSLSGARTDTQYF. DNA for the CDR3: TGTGCCAGCAGCTTATCGGGGGCACGCACAGATACGCAGTATTTT.

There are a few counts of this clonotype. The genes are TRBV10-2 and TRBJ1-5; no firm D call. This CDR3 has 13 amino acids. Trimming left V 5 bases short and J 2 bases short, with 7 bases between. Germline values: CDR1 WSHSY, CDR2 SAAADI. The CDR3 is CASSHGGNQPQHF. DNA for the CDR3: TGCGCCAGCAGTCACGGTGGCAATCAGCCCCAGCATTTT.

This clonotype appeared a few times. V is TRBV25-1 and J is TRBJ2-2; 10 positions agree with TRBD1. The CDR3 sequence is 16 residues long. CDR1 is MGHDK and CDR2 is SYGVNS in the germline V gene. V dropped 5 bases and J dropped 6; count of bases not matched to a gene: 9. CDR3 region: CASSSSPGQGSGELFF. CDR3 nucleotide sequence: TGTGCCAGCAGTTCGAGTCCGGGACAGGGGTCCGGGGAGCTGTTTTTT.

The CDR3 DNA reads TGCGCCAGCAGCTGGGGGCTAACTAGCACAGATACGCAGTATTTT. It encodes CASSWGLTSTDTQYF. This sequence joins TRBV5-1 and TRBJ2-3; a weak D match, TRBD1 (6 bases). The CDR3 is 15 residues long. V lost 3 bases and J lost 0, with 11 bases in between. Germline loops: CDR1 SGHRS, CDR2 YFSETQ.

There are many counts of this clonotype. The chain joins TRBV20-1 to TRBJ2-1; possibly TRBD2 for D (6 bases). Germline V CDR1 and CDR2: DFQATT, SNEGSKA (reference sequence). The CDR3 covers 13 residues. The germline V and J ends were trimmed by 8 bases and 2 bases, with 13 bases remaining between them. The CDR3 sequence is CSTPSATYNEQFF. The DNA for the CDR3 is TGCAGTACCCCTAGCGCCACCTACAATGAGCAGTTCTTC.

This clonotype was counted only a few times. CDR3 sequence: CASSGLAGGGEQFF. The CDR3 nucleotides are TGCGCCAGCAGCGGACTAGCGGGAGGAGGTGAGCAGTTCTTC. The J gene is TRBJ2-1, the V gene TRBV5-1, with TRBD2 matching over 14 bases. Germline CDR1 is SGHRS and CDR2 is YFSETQ. This CDR3 has 14 amino acids. After removal of 4 bases from V and 9 bases from J, the junction contained 3 bases not matched to a gene.